This T cell receptor (beta chain) derives from a study of cytomegalovirus exposure and HLA in healthy donors. Overall study context: Early release data held 85 million or so unique TCRs from HLA-typed donors.

With 2 bases clipped from V and 5 bases from J, the junction kept 4 bases outside the gene matches. The CDR3 loop spans 16 amino acids. Germline-derived CDR1 and CDR2 are KGHSH and LQKENI. This PCR relied on a set of 60 Vbeta primers and 13 Jbeta primers. Data came from immunoSEQ multiplex PCR; TCRdb stores just in-frame clones and leaves some out. The repertoire consists of over 150,000 clones, with roughly 80% occurring once and the leading ten covering 6% to 7.5%. The chain uses TRBV18 and TRBJ2-4; 12 bases match TRBD1. The receptor's source is a man aged 25 to 40 in good health and CMV-seropositive. Sequenced: PBMCs. The CDR3 loop reads CASSPGTGGNQNIQYF. The CDR3 DNA reads as TGTGCCAGCTCACCAGGGACAGGGGGCAACCAAAACATTCAGTACTTC.